These 9 T cell receptor beta chains were sequenced from one sample in a study of blood T cells in healthy people across ages. Primers used in a second PCR of about 7 to 12 cycles were a sample-barcoded 5' primer and a J-beta primer mix. TCRdb analysed the 5' RACE reads with MiXCR anew, one entry per CDR3 protein. The table records about 1,400,000 distinct CDR3 sequences, around two fifths of them present only once. Source material: blood. The source is a woman aged 18 to 35 in good health.

The V and J genes are TRBV27 and TRBJ2-7; D not certain. The germline CDR1 and CDR2 sequences are MNHEY and SMNVEV (reference sequence). V dropped 0 bases and J dropped 3 bases, with 6 bases sitting between them. This CDR3 region has 13 residues. The DNA for the CDR3 is TGTGCCAGCAGTTTATCTTGGGGCTACGAGCAGTACTTC. Residues: CASSLSWGYEQYF.

The V call is TRBV20-1, the J call TRBJ1-2; 7 bases agree with TRBD1. The V segment lost 2 bases and the J segment 5 bases; nucleotides outside the gene matches: 11. The CDR3 length is 15 residues. CDR1 is DFQATT, CDR2 SNEGSKA, per germline (reference sequence). CDR3 in DNA: TGCAGTGCTAGATCCCCCGGGACAGTGATTTATGGCTACACCTTC. As protein: CSARSPGTVIYGYTF.

The chain has TRBV2 and TRBJ2-1, with D tentatively TRBD2 (6 bases). V gave up 3 bases and J gave up 8 bases, with 14 bases separating them. There are 14 residues in the CDR3. From germline, CDR1 is SNHLY and CDR2 FYNNEI. The CDR3 sequence: CASSETSGLDEQFF. In DNA form, the CDR3 reads TGTGCCAGCAGTGAGACTAGTGGTTTAGATGAGCAGTTCTTC. Full variable domain (outside the CDR3, taken from reference TRBV2 and TRBJ2-1): EPEVTQTPSHQVTQMGQEVILRCVPISNHLYFYWYRQILGQKVEFLVSFYNNEISEKSEIFDDQFSVERPDGSNFTLKIRSTKLEDSAMYFCASSETSGLDEQFFGPGTRLTVL.

The V gene is TRBV5-1, the J gene TRBJ1-1; possible D gene TRBD1, 6 bases. The V gene's germline CDR1 is SGHRS and CDR2 YFSETQ. The CDR3 loop spans 17 amino acids. Trimming pared 4 bases from V and 1 base from J, leaving 20 bases between. The CDR3 coding sequence is TGCGCCAGCAGCCCCAGGGGTATCGTAGGTAAGAACACTGAAGCTTTCTTT. It is translated as CASSPRGIVGKNTEAFF.

The chain links TRBV28 to TRBJ1-4; a weak D match, TRBD1 (5 bases). Germline CDR1 MDHEN, CDR2 SYDVKM. Trimming took off 9 bases at V and 4 bases at J, with 12 bases between the two ends. CDR3 length equals 13 residues. The CDR3 nucleotides read TGTGCCAGTTGGGGCTCGGATAATGAAAAACTGTTTTTT. Translated: CASWGSDNEKLFF.

The table lists this clonotype with many counts. CDR3 residues: CASSYGLAGANVLTF. CDR3 bases: TGTGCCAGCAGTTACGGGTTGGCGGGGGCCAACGTCCTGACTTTC. This chain links TRBV6-5 with TRBJ2-6; no definite D call. The CDR3 covers 15 residues. Per the germline V gene, CDR1 is MNHEY and CDR2 is SVGAGI. V was pared by 2 bases and J by 4 bases, with 9 bases between.

V is TRBV6-6 and J is TRBJ2-5; TRBD1 or TRBD2 may be the D gene (5 bases each). Germline V gene data show CDR1 as MNHNY and CDR2 as SVGAGI (reference sequence). V was trimmed by 1 base and J by 2 bases, leaving 11 bases between them. The CDR3 covers 15 residues. This chain's CDR3 is CASSYYGTPQETQYF. For the CDR3, the DNA is TGTGCCAGCAGTTACTACGGGACGCCGCAAGAGACCCAGTACTTC.

This chain links TRBV20-1 with TRBJ1-1; D is unresolved. With 6 bases removed from V and 0 bases from J, the gap between germline ends came to 14 bases. Per germline, CDR1 DFQATT and CDR2 SNEGSKA (reference sequence). CDR3 size: 14 residues. The CDR3, as DNA: TGCAGTGCGACGAAGTTAACCATGAACACTGAAGCTTTCTTT. Its protein product is CSATKLTMNTEAFF.

This clonotype showed up just a few times. The rearrangement uses TRBV3-1 and TRBJ1-1; the D gene is possibly TRBD1 (6 bases). Deletions cut 1 base from V and 7 bases from J, with 25 bases between. The CDR3 runs to 18 residues. CDR1 and CDR2 (germline): LGHDT, YNNKEL (reference sequence). For the CDR3, the DNA is TGTGCCAGCAGCCAAGTTGGGGGCGGGGGCCGCGTTGCCCGTGAAGCTTTCTTT. As protein: CASSQVGGGGRVAREAFF. Variable domain in full (rest from reference TRBV3-1 and TRBJ1-1): DTAVSQTPKYLVTQMGNDKSIKCEQNLGHDTMYWYKQDSKKFLKIMFSYNNKELIINETVPNRFSPKSPDKAHLNLHINSLELGDSAVYFCASSQVGGGGRVAREAFFGQGTRLTVV.